This T cell receptor beta chain was identified during a study of T cells in women clearing cervical HPV infection. Produced via immunoSEQ multiplex PCR; TCRdb's table is partial and in-frame only. The listing contains 40,000 to 45,000 clones. All donors had a single incident cervical HPV16 infection, not prevalent. Sequenced: blood buffy coat. This receptor was identified in a woman aged 18 to 75 with a cervical HPV16 infection that either progressed to CIN3+ or cleared (not recorded which).

Incomplete CDR3 DNA: TGCAGTGCTCGAAAAATACGAACAGGGGAGACC. It specifies CSARKIRTGET. The full CDR3 is CSARKIRTGETQYF. J is TRBJ2-5 and V is TRBV20-1; weak D call: TRBD1 (6 bases). The CDR3 goes on 3 residues after the read ends, and that part is filled in from the germline J gene. Trimming removed 5 bases at V and 5 bases at J, with 18 bases between. This CDR3 is 14 amino acids long. CDR1 is DFQATT and CDR2 is SNEGSKA in the germline V gene (reference sequence).